The 28 T cell receptor beta chains listed next were all sequenced from one sample in a study of technical replicates of blood from a handful of donors. Generated by immunoSEQ multiplex PCR, the TCRdb table keeps only in-frame clones and is missing some. The sample holds around 83,000 clones; 90% to 95% are singletons and the top ten take more than 0.2%. Sequenced: T cells isolated from PBMCs. The receptors stem from a human donor in good health.

J is TRBJ2-7 and V is TRBV5-4, with D possibly matching TRBD2 (6 bases). The CDR3 sequence is 14 residues long. With 5 bases removed from V and 3 bases from J, the gap between germline ends came to 15 bases. CDR1 is SGHNT, CDR2 YYREEE, per germline (reference sequence). The CDR3 DNA is TGTGCCAGCAGAGTAGGGGCGGGGCACTACGAGCAGTACTTC. Its protein product is CASRVGAGHYEQYF.

The chain couples TRBV29-1 to TRBJ2-2; the match to TRBD1 covers 8 bases. Germline V gene sequence: CDR1 SQVTM, CDR2 ANQGSEA. The CDR3 sequence is 14 residues long. J lost 4 bases, V lost 5 bases, and 6 bases had no gene match. CDR3 sequence reads: CSVPGQGSTGELFF. CDR3 bases: TGCAGCGTTCCCGGACAGGGAAGCACCGGGGAGCTGTTTTTT.

The rearrangement joins TRBV19 to TRBJ2-1, with TRBD2 matching 9 bases. Germline V gene lookup returns CDR1 LNHDA and CDR2 SQIVND (reference sequence). The CDR3 sequence is 14 residues long. The V and J ends lost 7 bases and 3 bases, in that order; junction bases with no gene match: 4. Here the CDR3 reads CASKLAGDYNEQFF. CDR3 nucleotide sequence: TGTGCCAGTAAACTAGCGGGCGACTACAATGAGCAGTTCTTC.

CDR3 residues: CASSLWPRGMGTEAFF. For the CDR3, the DNA is TGTGCCAGCAGTTTATGGCCCCGGGGGATGGGCACTGAAGCTTTCTTT. The rearrangement uses TRBV27 and TRBJ1-1, with D perhaps TRBD1 (5 bases). CDR1 MNHEY and CDR2 SMNVEV come from the germline V gene (reference sequence). This CDR3 has 16 residues. Trimming shortened V by 1 base and J by 4 bases, and 16 bases separated the two germline ends.

The rearrangement joins TRBV7-6 to TRBJ2-3, with 10 bases matching TRBD2. CDR3 length: 17 amino acids. Germline lookup yields CDR1 SGHVS and CDR2 FNYEAQ. J was trimmed by 2 bases and V by 4 bases; bases with no gene match: 9. CDR3: CASSSITSGELTDTQYF. The CDR3 nucleotides read TGTGCCAGCAGCTCTATCACTAGCGGGGAGCTCACAGATACGCAGTATTTT.

This chain links TRBV10-1 with TRBJ2-5; maybe TRBD2 (6 bases). Looked up from germline, CDR1 is WNHNN and CDR2 is SYGVQD (reference sequence). The CDR3 totals 16 residues. Trimming removed 2 bases from V and 2 bases from J, with 15 bases in between. CDR3 protein: CASSEGSGGPQETQYF. For the CDR3, the DNA is TGCGCCAGCAGTGAGGGTAGCGGCGGCCCTCAAGAGACCCAGTACTTC.

The rearrangement joins TRBV19 to TRBJ2-7, with 8 bases fitting TRBD1. Losses at the gene ends were 4 bases for V and 5 bases for J; bases not matched to a gene: 10. The germline CDR1 and CDR2 sequences are LNHDA and SQIVND (reference sequence). The length of the CDR3 is 15 residues. CDR3 loop: CASSTGTGISDEQYF. The CDR3, as DNA: TGTGCCAGTAGTACTGGGACAGGTATCAGTGACGAGCAGTACTTC.

The rearrangement joins TRBV5-1 to TRBJ1-2, with 12 bases identical to TRBD1. Germline values: CDR1 SGHRS, CDR2 YFSETQ. Trimming cost V 3 bases and J 7 bases; bases outside gene matches: 7. CDR3 length: 15 amino acids. CDR3 coding DNA: TGCGCCAGCAGCTCCTCCGGGACAGGGGGCTTTGGCTACACCTTC. Translation gives CASSSSGTGGFGYTF.

The V call is TRBV5-1, the J call TRBJ2-3; a possible D gene is TRBD1 (5 bases). This CDR3 has 13 residues. V was pared by 0 bases and J by 6 bases, with 8 bases between. In germline, CDR1 is SGHRS, CDR2 YFSETQ. This chain's CDR3 is CASSLGGSDTQYF. Written as DNA, the CDR3 is TGCGCCAGCAGCTTGGGGGGCTCGGATACGCAGTATTTT.

This chain uses TRBV5-8 with TRBJ1-3, with D maybe TRBD1 (5 bases). V lost 0 bases and J lost 0, with 7 bases in between. The CDR3 is 15 residues long. CDR1 is SGHTS, CDR2 YDEGEE, per germline. For the CDR3, the DNA is TGTGCCAGCAGCTTGGACAGGAGCTCTGGAAACACCATATATTTT. This codes for CASSLDRSSGNTIYF.

Comments on this clone: An end of the junction does not agree with germline; a read error may underlie this. This rearrangement joins TRBV4-1 to TRBJ1-3, with D tentatively TRBD1 (6 bases). In germline, CDR1 is MGHRA, CDR2 YSYEKL. This CDR3 contains 14 residues. This CDR3 is CASSQIVGPGQVDF. In nucleotides, the CDR3 is TGCGCCAGCAGCCAAATAGTGGGACCGGGACAAGTGGATTTT.

V is TRBV13 and J is TRBJ2-1; D may be TRBD1 (6 bases). The CDR3 totals 15 residues. Per the germline V gene, CDR1 is PRHDT and CDR2 is FYEKMQ (reference sequence). Deletions cut 4 bases from V and 4 bases from J, with 14 bases between. CDR3 coding DNA: TGTGCCAGCAGCTACGGGCCGGACAGTTACAATGAGCAGTTCTTC. Its protein is CASSYGPDSYNEQFF. The full variable domain, in which reference TRBV13 and TRBJ2-1 provide the parts outside the CDR3, is AAGVIQSPRHLIKEKRETATLKCYPIPRHDTVYWYQQGPGQDPQFLISFYEKMQSDKGSIPDRFSAQQFSDYHSELNMSSLELGDSALYFCASSYGPDSYNEQFFGPGTRLTVL.

The chain employs TRBV19 and TRBJ1-5; 7 nucleotides match TRBD1. The germline gives CDR1 LNHDA, CDR2 SQIVND (reference sequence). The CDR3 contains 14 residues. V shed 2 bases and J 5 bases; nucleotides not matched to a gene: 3. The CDR3 region is CASSIKTGYQPQHF. For the CDR3, the DNA is TGTGCCAGTAGTATAAAGACAGGGTATCAGCCCCAGCATTTT.

The chain recombines TRBV5-4 with TRBJ2-7, with TRBD2 matching 11 bases. V shed 4 bases, J shed 9 bases, and the junction held 12 bases outside the gene matches. The germline V gene encodes CDR1 SGHNT and CDR2 YYREEE (reference sequence). The CDR3 runs to 15 residues. CDR3 bases: TGTGCCAGCAGCCCCCCCAAGGCTAGCGGGAGGACGCAGTACTTC. This encodes CASSPPKASGRTQYF.

This chain joins TRBV2 and TRBJ2-5, with TRBD1 as a possible D gene (6 bases). Trimming took 8 bases from V and 1 from J, leaving 17 bases between them. Germline CDR1 SNHLY, CDR2 FYNNEI. The CDR3 is 15 residues long. Here the CDR3 reads CASYLAGAPQETQYF. The CDR3 region has the DNA TGTGCCAGCTACCTTGCAGGGGCGCCCCAAGAGACCCAGTACTTC.

The chain combines TRBV5-4 with TRBJ2-1; TRBD2 matches at 13 bases. The CDR3 is 17 residues long. The germline CDR1 and CDR2 sequences are SGHNT and YYREEE (reference sequence). V was pared by 0 bases and J by 10 bases, with 10 bases of the junction left unmatched. The CDR3 DNA reads as TGTGCCAGCAGCTTGGAACTAGCGGGAGGGCCTTTGCAAGAGCAGTTCTTC. It yields the protein CASSLELAGGPLQEQFF. The whole variable domain, filled in from reference TRBV5-4 and TRBJ2-1, reads ETGVTQSPTHLIKTRGQQVTLRCSSQSGHNTVSWYQQALGQGPQFIFQYYREEENGRGNFPPRFSGLQFPNYSSELNVNALELDDSALYLCASSLELAGGPLQEQFFGPGTRLTVL.

The CDR3: CASSPLRRGSYNEQFF. In nucleotides, the CDR3 is TGTGCCAGCAGCCCACTCAGGCGGGGATCCTACAATGAGCAGTTCTTC. The chain carries TRBV7-8 and TRBJ2-1, with D possibly TRBD2 on 6 matching bases. V was pared by 5 bases and J by 1 base, with 15 bases between. Germline V gives CDR1 SGHVS, CDR2 FQNEAQ. The CDR3 has 16 residues.

J is TRBJ2-1 and V is TRBV25-1; D remains ambiguous. The germline V and J ends were trimmed by 4 bases and 8 bases, with 27 bases remaining between them. The CDR3 is 18 amino acids. In germline, CDR1 is MGHDK, CDR2 SYGVNS. In nucleotides, the CDR3 is TGTGCCAGCAGTGGAACCTACAGAACCAATCCCCGGTGGGATGAGCAGTTCTTC. Translating it yields CASSGTYRTNPRWDEQFF. The whole variable domain, remainder taken from reference TRBV25-1 and TRBJ2-1, is EADIYQTPRYLVIGTGKKITLECSQTMGHDKMYWYQQDPGMELHLIHYSYGVNSTEKGDLSSESTVSRIRTEHFPLTLESARPSHTSQYLCASSGTYRTNPRWDEQFFGPGTRLTVL.

This rearrangement joins TRBV27 to TRBJ1-2; perhaps TRBD1 as D (5 bases). With 2 bases removed from V and 8 bases from J, the gap between germline ends came to 15 bases. CDR3 size: 14 residues. Germline lookup yields CDR1 MNHEY and CDR2 SMNVEV (reference sequence). The CDR3 DNA sequence: TGTGCCAGCAGTTTAGTCATAGGGGCGGGGGGCTACACCTTC. This sequence encodes CASSLVIGAGGYTF.

The chain uses TRBV28 and TRBJ2-5; TRBD2 is a possible D gene (5 bases). The CDR3 has 15 amino acids. Looked up from germline, CDR1 is MDHEN and CDR2 is SYDVKM. The V end lost 2 bases, the J end lost 2 bases, and 12 bases lay between the germline ends. The CDR3 region is CASSLIARTQETQYF. The CDR3 nucleotides read TGTGCCAGCAGTTTAATCGCGCGGACTCAAGAGACCCAGTACTTC. Using reference TRBV28 and TRBJ2-5 for the parts outside the CDR3, the full variable domain is DVKVTQSSRYLVKRTGEKVFLECVQDMDHENMFWYRQDPGLGLRLIYFSYDVKMKEKGDIPEGYSVSREKKERFSLILESASTNQTSMYLCASSLIARTQETQYFGPGTRLLVL.

The gene calls are TRBV9 and TRBJ1-4, with 7 positions matching TRBD1. The germline V gene encodes CDR1 SGDLS and CDR2 YYNGEE. This CDR3 is built from 15 residues. The ends lost 4 bases at V and 3 bases at J; junction bases unmatched: 6. The CDR3 is CASSLQGKANEKLFF. The CDR3 nucleotides read TGTGCCAGCAGCTTACAGGGGAAGGCTAATGAAAAACTGTTTTTT. The full variable domain, rest sourced from reference TRBV9 and TRBJ1-4, is DSGVTQTPKHLITATGQRVTLRCSPRSGDLSVYWYQQSLDQGLQFLIQYYNGEERAKGNILERFSAQQFPDLHSELNLSSLELGDSALYFCASSLQGKANEKLFFGSGTQLSVL.

The chain combines TRBV19 with TRBJ1-1; 7 bases align to TRBD1. CDR1 is LNHDA and CDR2 is SQIVND in the germline V gene (reference sequence). There are 14 residues in the CDR3. The J segment lost 7 bases and the V segment lost 1 base, leaving 6 bases of the junction unmatched. DNA of the CDR3: TGTGCCAGTAGTATAGCGAGGGGGCAAAATGAAGCTTTCTTT. Translation gives CASSIARGQNEAFF.

The chain has TRBV6-5 and TRBJ1-1; D is ambiguous. Germline V gene lookup returns CDR1 MNHEY and CDR2 SVGAGI. The CDR3 is made up of 13 amino acids. Trimming pared 9 bases from V and 10 bases from J, leaving 21 bases between. The CDR3 region has the DNA TGTGCCAGTTCTCCCCTCGTGGCAGCGGGAGCTTTCTTT. This translates into CASSPLVAAGAFF.

The chain links TRBV9 to TRBJ1-1, with 7 positions matching TRBD1. V lost 4 bases, J lost 4 bases, and 10 bases stayed unmatched. Germline lookup yields CDR1 SGDLS and CDR2 YYNGEE. This CDR3 is 15 amino acids long. DNA for the CDR3: TGTGCCAGCAGCTTAACACAGGGGCGCCCCACTGAAGCTTTCTTT. This encodes CASSLTQGRPTEAFF.

V is TRBV4-1 and J is TRBJ2-7; possible D gene TRBD2, 7 bases. The V end lost 4 bases, the J end lost 0 bases, and 34 bases lay between the germline ends. Germline-derived CDR1 and CDR2 are MGHRA and YSYEKL. This CDR3 has 22 residues. CDR3 amino acids: CASSPLRWGRARLTGGSYEQYF. The DNA of the CDR3 is TGCGCCAGCAGCCCGTTACGGTGGGGGCGGGCTCGTCTTACGGGAGGCTCCTACGAGCAGTACTTC.

V usage is TRBV10-2 and J usage is TRBJ2-1; 8 bases are a match to TRBD1. Germline V gene lookup returns CDR1 WSHSY and CDR2 SAAADI. Trimming removed 4 bases from V and 0 bases from J; junction bases left unmatched: 5. This CDR3 spans 16 amino acids. CDR3 sequence reads: CASSGGTGFSYNEQFF. The CDR3 DNA reads TGCGCCAGCAGTGGAGGGACAGGATTCTCCTACAATGAGCAGTTCTTC.

The chain has TRBV5-1 and TRBJ2-3; TRBD2 agrees at 7 bases. The ends lost 3 bases at V and 5 bases at J; junction bases unmatched: 12. This CDR3 has 16 amino acids. Germline CDR1 SGHRS, CDR2 YFSETQ. The CDR3 DNA reads as TGCGCCAGCAGCTCTTGGGGCGGGAGCCCCCAAGATACGCAGTATTTT. This sequence encodes CASSSWGGSPQDTQYF.

This rearrangement joins TRBV6-5 to TRBJ1-6, with D uncertain. V was shortened by 2 bases and J by 7 bases, with 9 bases between the two germline ends. This CDR3 comprises 14 residues. CDR1 MNHEY and CDR2 SVGAGI come from the germline V gene. The DNA of the CDR3 is TGTGCCAGCAGTTACGACCAGGTCAATTCACCCCTCCACTTT. It is translated as CASSYDQVNSPLHF.